This T cell receptor beta chain emerged from a study of molecular identifiers for immune sequencing clone quantification. V lost 8 bases, J lost 3 bases, and 6 bases stayed unmatched. This CDR3 is built from 14 residues. Germline V CDR1 and CDR2: GTSNPN, SVGIG (reference sequence). Ten or more counts support this clonotype. One entry per CDR3 protein, called by TCRdb with MiXCR from the PCR reads. The sample lists 300,000 to 400,000 distinct CDR3 sequences, about a fifth occurring once. Sequences were obtained from naive CD8+ T cells from blood, with Jurkat cell RNA spiked in. The sample's subset: FACS-sorted CD8+CD4-CCR7+CD45RA+ naive T cells. The source is a human donor in good health. Some libraries in this study had Jurkat cell RNA spiked in. V is TRBV30 and J is TRBJ2-1; 11 bases line up with TRBD2. The DNA of the CDR3 is TGTGCCCGTAGCGGGGGGGATGACTACAATGAGCAGTTCTTC. Amino acids: CARSGGDDYNEQFF.